This record looks at one T cell receptor (beta chain) sequence and its context. The authors ran a second PCR of 7 to 11 cycles using a sample-barcoded 5' primer and a J-beta primer mix. The authors tagged each cDNA molecule using a template-switch adaptor with 12 random nucleotides. Each CDR3 protein gets one entry after TCRdb re-called the 5' RACE reads with MiXCR. This sample has 1.5 million to 2 million distinct CDR3 sequences, with about 31% found just once. Roughly 10 milliliters was the volume of peripheral blood drawn from each donor. The amount of total RNA extracted per sample was at least 6 micrograms. With 6 bases clipped from V and 0 bases from J, the junction kept 19 bases outside the gene matches. Germline CDR1 reads SQVTM; CDR2 reads ANQGSEA. The CDR3 totals 20 residues. The sample is drawn from a study of blood T cells in healthy people across ages.

V is TRBV29-1 and J is TRBJ2-3; 12 nucleotides align to TRBD2. Material for sequencing was blood. The receptor comes from a woman under 40 in good health. In DNA, the CDR3 is TGCAGCGTCCACCCCGGACTAGCGGGGCGGACGCCAACTAGCACAGATACGCAGTATTTT. Amino acid sequence: CSVHPGLAGRTPTSTDTQYF.